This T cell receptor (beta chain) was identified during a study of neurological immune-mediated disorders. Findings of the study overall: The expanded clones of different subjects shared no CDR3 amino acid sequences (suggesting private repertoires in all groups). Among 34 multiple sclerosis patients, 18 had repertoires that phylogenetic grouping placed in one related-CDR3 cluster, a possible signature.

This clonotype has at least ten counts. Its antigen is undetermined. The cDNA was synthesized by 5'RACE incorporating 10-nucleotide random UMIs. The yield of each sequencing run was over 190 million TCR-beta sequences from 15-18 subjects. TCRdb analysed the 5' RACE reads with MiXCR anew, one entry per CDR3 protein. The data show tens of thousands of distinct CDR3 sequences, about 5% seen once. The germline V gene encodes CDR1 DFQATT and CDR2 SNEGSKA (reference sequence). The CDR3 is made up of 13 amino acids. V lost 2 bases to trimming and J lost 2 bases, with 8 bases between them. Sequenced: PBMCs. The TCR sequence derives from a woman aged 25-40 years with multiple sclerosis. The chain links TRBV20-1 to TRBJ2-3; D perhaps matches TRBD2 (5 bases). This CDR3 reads CSARPSPTDTQYF. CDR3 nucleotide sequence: TGCAGTGCTAGACCTAGCCCCACAGATACGCAGTATTTT.